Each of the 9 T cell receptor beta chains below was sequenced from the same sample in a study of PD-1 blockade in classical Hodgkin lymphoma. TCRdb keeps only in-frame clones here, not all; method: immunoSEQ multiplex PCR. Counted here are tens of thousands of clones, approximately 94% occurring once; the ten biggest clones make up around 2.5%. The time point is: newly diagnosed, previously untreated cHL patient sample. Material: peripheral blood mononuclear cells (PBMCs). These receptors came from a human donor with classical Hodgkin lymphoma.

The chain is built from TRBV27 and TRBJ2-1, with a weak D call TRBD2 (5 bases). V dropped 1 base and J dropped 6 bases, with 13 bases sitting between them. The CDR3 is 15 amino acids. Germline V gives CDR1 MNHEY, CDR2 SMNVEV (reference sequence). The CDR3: CASSLLGIEGNEQFF. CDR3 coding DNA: TGTGCCAGCAGTTTATTAGGCATCGAGGGCAATGAGCAGTTCTTC.

The CDR3 nucleotides read TGTGCCAGCGGGGGGACAGATAACTACGAGCAGTACTTC. Translated, it gives CASGGTDNYEQYF. V gene TRBV5-6 combines with J gene TRBJ2-7; a possible D gene is TRBD1 (7 bases). Germline loops: CDR1 SGHDT, CDR2 YYEEEE. The CDR3 totals 13 residues. The ends were cut back, 7 bases at V and 3 bases at J, with 14 bases in the middle.

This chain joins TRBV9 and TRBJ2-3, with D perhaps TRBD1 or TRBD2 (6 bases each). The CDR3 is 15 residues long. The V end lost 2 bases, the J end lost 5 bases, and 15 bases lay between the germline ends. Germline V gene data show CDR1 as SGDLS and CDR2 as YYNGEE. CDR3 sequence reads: CASSVLGGMGDTQYF. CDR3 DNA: TGTGCCAGCAGCGTTCTGGGGGGCATGGGAGATACGCAGTATTTT.

The CDR3 loop reads CASIDRGQTDTQYF. CDR3 DNA: TGTGCCAGCATAGACAGGGGGCAGACAGATACGCAGTATTTT. V gene TRBV2 combines with J gene TRBJ2-3; 10 positions agree with TRBD1. Germline lookup yields CDR1 SNHLY and CDR2 FYNNEI. V shed 7 bases and J 3 bases; nucleotides not matched to a gene: 4. The CDR3 runs 14 residues.

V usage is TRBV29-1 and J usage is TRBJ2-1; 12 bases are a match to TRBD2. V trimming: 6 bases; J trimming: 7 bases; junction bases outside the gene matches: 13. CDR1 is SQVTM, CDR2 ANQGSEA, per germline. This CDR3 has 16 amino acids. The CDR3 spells CSVSTRLAGARNEQFF. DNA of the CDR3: TGCAGCGTAAGCACCCGACTAGCGGGAGCGAGGAATGAGCAGTTCTTC.

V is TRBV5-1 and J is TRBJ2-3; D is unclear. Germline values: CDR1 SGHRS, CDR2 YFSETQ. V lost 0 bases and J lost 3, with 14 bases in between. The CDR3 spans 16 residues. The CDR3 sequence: CASSLGAGMTTDTQYF. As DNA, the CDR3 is TGCGCCAGCAGCTTGGGGGCAGGCATGACGACAGATACGCAGTATTTT.

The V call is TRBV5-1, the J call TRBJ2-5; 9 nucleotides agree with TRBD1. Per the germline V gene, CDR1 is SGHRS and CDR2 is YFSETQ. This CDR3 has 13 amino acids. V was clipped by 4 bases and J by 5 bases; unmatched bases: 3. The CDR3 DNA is TGCGCCAGCAGCGGACAGGGGCGGGAGACCCAGTACTTC. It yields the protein CASSGQGRETQYF.

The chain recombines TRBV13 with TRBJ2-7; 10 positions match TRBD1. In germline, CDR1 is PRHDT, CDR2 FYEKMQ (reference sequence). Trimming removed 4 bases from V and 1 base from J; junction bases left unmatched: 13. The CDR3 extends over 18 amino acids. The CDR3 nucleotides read TGTGCCAGCAGCTCGAATGTGCCCGGGACAGGGGAGTCCTACGAGCAGTACTTC. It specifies CASSSNVPGTGESYEQYF.

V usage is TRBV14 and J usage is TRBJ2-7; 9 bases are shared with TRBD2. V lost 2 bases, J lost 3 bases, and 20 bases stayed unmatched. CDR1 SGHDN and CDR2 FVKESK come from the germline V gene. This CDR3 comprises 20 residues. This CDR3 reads CASSQSAWDWERGALYEQYF. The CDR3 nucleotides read TGTGCCAGCAGCCAAAGCGCCTGGGATTGGGAGCGGGGGGCCCTCTACGAGCAGTACTTC.